Sequencing of this TCR beta chain was carried out in a study of CD8+ T cells in alopecia areata. Looking at the study overall: Administration of oral tofacitinib to treated patients was at 5 to 10 mg twice daily. Tofacitinib therapy lasting 6 to 18 months was followed by 6 months off drug.

Extracted RNA was reverse transcribed, and the resulting cDNA served as sequencing template. Produced via immunoSEQ multiplex PCR; TCRdb's table is partial and in-frame only. Among approximately 150,000 clones listed, approximately 70% were seen once. Study-wide findings and caveats: Scalp sample data also include resident alphabeta T cells from normal skin.

Concerning this clone: What it binds is unknown.

Using a FACSAria, the CD4+ and CD8+ T cells were sorted from the PBMCs. The source is a human donor with alopecia areata. The source was CD8+ T cells sorted from blood, collected at week 0.

The CDR3 bases are TGCGCCAGCAGCCCACCCGGGACTAGCGAGTACAATGAGCAGTTCTTC. Residues: CASSPPGTSEYNEQFF. V gene TRBV4-1 combines with J gene TRBJ2-1; 10 nucleotides line up with TRBD2. V shed 4 bases, J shed 4 bases, and the junction held 7 bases outside the gene matches. This CDR3 region has 16 residues. From germline, CDR1 is MGHRA and CDR2 YSYEKL.